This entry lists 5 T cell receptor beta chains sequenced from one sample in a study of vaccination effects on CD4 cells after COVID-19. Culture proceeded for about ten days, and CD4+ T cells were then isolated. Of the BNT162b2 and mRNA-1273 vaccines, participants received two doses of one or the other. The assay was immunoSEQ multiplex PCR, and TCRdb's table has in-frame clones only and misses some. The sample contains around 69,000 clones, around 85% of which appear only once. Their target antigens are unknown. This material consisted of CD4+ T cells from PBMCs cultured without peptide, taken after COVID-19 vaccination. All receptors derive from a human donor who received a COVID-19 vaccine.

This clone has only one observation. The V gene is TRBV6-5, the J gene TRBJ1-1, with unresolved D. Trimming shortened V by 2 bases and J by 8 bases, and 9 bases separated the two germline ends. The V gene's germline CDR1 is MNHEY and CDR2 SVGAGI. This CDR3 has 12 residues. The CDR3 coding sequence is TGTGCCAGCAGTTACCCGCGAGGGGAAGCTTTCTTT. Its translation is CASSYPRGEAFF.

The count of this clone is one. This chain joins TRBV5-1 and TRBJ1-6; D unclear. Germline values: CDR1 SGHRS, CDR2 YFSETQ. Trimming left V 1 base short and J 8 bases short, with 7 bases between. The CDR3 spans 13 residues. This CDR3 reads CASSLYGDSPLHF. Written as DNA, the CDR3 is TGCGCCAGCAGCTTGTACGGAGATTCACCCCTCCACTTT.

The chain recombines TRBV7-3 with TRBJ2-1; 8 nucleotides match TRBD1. The V gene's germline CDR1 is SGHTA and CDR2 FQGTGA. Trimming removed 5 bases from V and 3 bases from J; junction bases left unmatched: 9. CDR3 length: 16 residues. The CDR3 here is CASSGKTGAHYNEQFF. CDR3 nucleotide sequence: TGTGCCAGCAGCGGAAAGACAGGGGCTCACTACAATGAGCAGTTCTTC. The full variable domain, with the rest looked up from reference TRBV7-3 and TRBJ2-1, is GAGVSQTPSNKVTEKGKYVELRCDPISGHTALYWYRQSLGQGPEFLIYFQGTGAADDSGLPNDRFFAVRPEGSVSTLKIQRTERGDSAVYLCASSGKTGAHYNEQFFGPGTRLTVL.

The chain carries TRBV4-1 and TRBJ2-5; 10 bases match TRBD2. With V trimmed by 3 bases and J by 4 bases, 11 bases remained unmatched. The CDR3 is made up of 17 amino acids. Germline V gene data show CDR1 as MGHRA and CDR2 as YSYEKL. The CDR3 spells CASSQRLAGGGGETQYF. The CDR3 DNA follows: TGCGCCAGCAGCCAGCGACTAGCGGGCGGAGGAGGAGAGACCCAGTACTTC.

V usage is TRBV14 and J usage is TRBJ2-6; D is ambiguous. The germline gives CDR1 SGHDN, CDR2 FVKESK. Trimming took off 1 base at V and 0 bases at J, with 7 bases between the two ends. The CDR3 is made up of 16 amino acids. CDR3 DNA: TGTGCCAGCAGCCAAGGTAGCTACTCTGGGGCCAACGTCCTGACTTTC. Translating gives CASSQGSYSGANVLTF.